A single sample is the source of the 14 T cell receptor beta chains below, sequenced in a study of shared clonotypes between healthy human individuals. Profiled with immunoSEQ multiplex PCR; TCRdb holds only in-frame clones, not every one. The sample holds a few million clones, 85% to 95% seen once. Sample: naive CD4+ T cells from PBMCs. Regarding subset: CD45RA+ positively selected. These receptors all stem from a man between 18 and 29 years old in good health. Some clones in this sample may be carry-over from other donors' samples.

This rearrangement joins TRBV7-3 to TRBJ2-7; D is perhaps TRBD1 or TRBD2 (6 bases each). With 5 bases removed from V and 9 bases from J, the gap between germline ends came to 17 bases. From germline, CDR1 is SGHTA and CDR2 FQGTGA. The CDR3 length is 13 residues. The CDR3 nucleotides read TGTGCCAGCAGCGCCGGCCTGGGGGGCGTGCAGTACTTC. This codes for CASSAGLGGVQYF.

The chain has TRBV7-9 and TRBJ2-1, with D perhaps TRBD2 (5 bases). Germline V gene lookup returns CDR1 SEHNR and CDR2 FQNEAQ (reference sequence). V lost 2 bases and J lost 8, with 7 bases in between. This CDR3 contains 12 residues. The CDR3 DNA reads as TGTGCCAGCAGCTTAAACGGGGATGAGCAGTTCTTC. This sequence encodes CASSLNGDEQFF.

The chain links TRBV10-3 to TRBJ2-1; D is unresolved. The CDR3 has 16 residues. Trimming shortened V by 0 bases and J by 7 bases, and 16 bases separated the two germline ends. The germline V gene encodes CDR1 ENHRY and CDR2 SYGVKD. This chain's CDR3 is CAISESAGPTLNEQFF. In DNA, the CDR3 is TGTGCCATCAGTGAGTCGGCCGGACCCACACTAAATGAGCAGTTCTTC.

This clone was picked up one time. This CDR3 is CASSLLGASGDIQYF. The DNA for the CDR3 is TGTGCCAGCAGCCTCCTCGGGGCCTCGGGGGACATTCAGTACTTC. The rearrangement links TRBV28 to TRBJ2-4; weak D call: TRBD2 (6 bases). The V and J ends lost 6 bases and 8 bases respectively, with 20 bases between them. Germline CDR1 MDHEN, CDR2 SYDVKM. The CDR3 runs 15 residues.

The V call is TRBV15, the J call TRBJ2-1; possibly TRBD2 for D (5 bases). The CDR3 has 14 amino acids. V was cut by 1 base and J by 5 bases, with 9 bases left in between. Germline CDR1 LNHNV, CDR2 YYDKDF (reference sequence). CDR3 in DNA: TGTGCCACCAGCAGAGTTGGGAGAGACAATGAGCAGTTCTTC. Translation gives CATSRVGRDNEQFF. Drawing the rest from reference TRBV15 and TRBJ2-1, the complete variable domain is DAMVIQNPRYQVTQFGKPVTLSCSQTLNHNVMYWYQQKSSQAPKLLFHYYDKDFNNEADTPDNFQSRRPNTSFCFLDIRSPGLGDTAMYLCATSRVGRDNEQFFGPGTRLTVL.

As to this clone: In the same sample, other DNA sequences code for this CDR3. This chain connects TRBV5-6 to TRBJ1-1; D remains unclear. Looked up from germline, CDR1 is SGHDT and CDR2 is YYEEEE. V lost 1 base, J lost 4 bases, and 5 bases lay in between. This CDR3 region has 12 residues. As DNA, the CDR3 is TGTGCCAGCAGCTTGCTGGGCACTGAAGCTTTCTTT. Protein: CASSLLGTEAFF.

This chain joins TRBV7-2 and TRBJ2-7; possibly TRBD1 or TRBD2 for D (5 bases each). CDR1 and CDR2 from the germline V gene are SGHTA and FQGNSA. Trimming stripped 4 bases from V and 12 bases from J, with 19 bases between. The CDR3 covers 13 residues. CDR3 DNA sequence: TGTGCCAGCAGCTCCATACTTGGGACCCGTCGGTACTTC. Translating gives CASSSILGTRRYF.

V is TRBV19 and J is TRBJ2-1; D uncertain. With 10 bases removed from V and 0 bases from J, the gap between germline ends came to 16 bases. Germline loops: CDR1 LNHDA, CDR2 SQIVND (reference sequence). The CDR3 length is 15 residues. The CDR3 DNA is TGTGCCACCAAAAGGGCGATCAACTCCTACAATGAGCAGTTCTTC. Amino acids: CATKRAINSYNEQFF.

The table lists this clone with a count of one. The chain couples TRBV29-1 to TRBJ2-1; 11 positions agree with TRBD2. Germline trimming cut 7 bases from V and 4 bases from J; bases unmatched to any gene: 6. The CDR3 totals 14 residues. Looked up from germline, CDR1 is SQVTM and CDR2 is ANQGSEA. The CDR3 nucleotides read TGCAGCGCAAGAGGGACTAGCGGATACAATGAGCAGTTCTTC. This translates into CSARGTSGYNEQFF.

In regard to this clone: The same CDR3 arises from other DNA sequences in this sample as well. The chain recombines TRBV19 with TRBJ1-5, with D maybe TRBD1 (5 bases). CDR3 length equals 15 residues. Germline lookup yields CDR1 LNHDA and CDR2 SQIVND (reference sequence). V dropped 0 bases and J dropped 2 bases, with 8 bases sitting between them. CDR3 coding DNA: TGTGCCAGTAGTATAGAGGGGACGGGCAATCAGCCCCAGCATTTT. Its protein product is CASSIEGTGNQPQHF.

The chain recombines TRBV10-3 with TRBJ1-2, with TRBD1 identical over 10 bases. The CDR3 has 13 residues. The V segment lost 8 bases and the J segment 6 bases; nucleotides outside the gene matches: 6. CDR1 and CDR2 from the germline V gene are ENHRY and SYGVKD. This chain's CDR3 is CAIGGGTGDGYTF. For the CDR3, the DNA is TGTGCCATCGGTGGAGGGACAGGGGATGGCTACACCTTC.

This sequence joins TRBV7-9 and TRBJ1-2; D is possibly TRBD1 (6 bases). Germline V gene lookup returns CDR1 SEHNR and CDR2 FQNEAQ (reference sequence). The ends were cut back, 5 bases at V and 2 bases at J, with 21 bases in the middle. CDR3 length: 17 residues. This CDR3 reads CASSPRPETGANYGYTF. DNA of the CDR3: TGTGCCAGCAGCCCCCGACCCGAGACAGGAGCAAACTATGGCTACACCTTC.

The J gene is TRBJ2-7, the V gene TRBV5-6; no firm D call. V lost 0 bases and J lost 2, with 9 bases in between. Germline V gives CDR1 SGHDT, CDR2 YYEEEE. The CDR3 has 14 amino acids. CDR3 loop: CASSLDRITYEQYF. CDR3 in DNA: TGTGCCAGCAGCTTGGACCGGATAACCTACGAGCAGTACTTC.

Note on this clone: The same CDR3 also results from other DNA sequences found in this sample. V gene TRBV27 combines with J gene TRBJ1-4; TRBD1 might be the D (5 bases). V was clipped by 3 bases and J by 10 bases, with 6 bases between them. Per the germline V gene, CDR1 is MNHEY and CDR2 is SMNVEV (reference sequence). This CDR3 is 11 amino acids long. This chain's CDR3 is CASSLRGKLFF. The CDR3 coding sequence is TGTGCCAGCAGTTTGAGGGGAAAACTGTTTTTT.